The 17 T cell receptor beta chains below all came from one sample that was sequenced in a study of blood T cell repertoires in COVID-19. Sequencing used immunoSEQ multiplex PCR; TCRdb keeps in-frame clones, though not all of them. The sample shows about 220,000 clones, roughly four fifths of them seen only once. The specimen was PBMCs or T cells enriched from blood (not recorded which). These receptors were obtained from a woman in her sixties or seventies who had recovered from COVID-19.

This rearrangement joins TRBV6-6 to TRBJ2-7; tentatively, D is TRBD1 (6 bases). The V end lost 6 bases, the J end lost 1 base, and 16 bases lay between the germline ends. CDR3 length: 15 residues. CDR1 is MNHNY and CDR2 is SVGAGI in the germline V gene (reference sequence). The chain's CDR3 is CASSPGGGASYEQYF. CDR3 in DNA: TGTGCCAGCAGCCCCGGTGGGGGCGCGTCCTACGAGCAGTACTTC.

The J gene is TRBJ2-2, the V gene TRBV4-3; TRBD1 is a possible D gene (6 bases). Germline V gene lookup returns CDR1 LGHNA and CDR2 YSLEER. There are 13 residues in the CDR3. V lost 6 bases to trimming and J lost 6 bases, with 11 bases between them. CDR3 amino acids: CASSAGVPGELFF. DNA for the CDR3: TGCGCCAGCAGTGCAGGGGTCCCCGGGGAGCTGTTTTTT.

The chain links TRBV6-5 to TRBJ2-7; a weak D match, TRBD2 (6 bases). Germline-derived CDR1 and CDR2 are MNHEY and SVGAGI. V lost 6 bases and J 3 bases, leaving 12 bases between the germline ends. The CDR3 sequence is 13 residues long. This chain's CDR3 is CASREGPRYEQYF. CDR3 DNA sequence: TGTGCCAGCAGGGAGGGTCCCCGCTACGAGCAGTACTTC.

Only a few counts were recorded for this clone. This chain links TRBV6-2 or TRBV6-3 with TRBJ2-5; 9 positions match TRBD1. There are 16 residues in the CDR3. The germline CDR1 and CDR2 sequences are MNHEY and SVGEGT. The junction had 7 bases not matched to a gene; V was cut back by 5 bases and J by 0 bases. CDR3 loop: CASSMGTGGYQETQYF. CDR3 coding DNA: TGTGCCAGCAGTATGGGAACAGGGGGCTACCAAGAGACCCAGTACTTC.

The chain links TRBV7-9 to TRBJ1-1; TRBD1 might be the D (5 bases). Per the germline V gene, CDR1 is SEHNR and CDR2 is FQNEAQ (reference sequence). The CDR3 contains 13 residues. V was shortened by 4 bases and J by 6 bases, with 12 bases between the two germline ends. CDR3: CASSSQGGSEAFF. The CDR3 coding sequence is TGTGCCAGCAGCTCGCAGGGAGGCTCTGAAGCTTTCTTT.

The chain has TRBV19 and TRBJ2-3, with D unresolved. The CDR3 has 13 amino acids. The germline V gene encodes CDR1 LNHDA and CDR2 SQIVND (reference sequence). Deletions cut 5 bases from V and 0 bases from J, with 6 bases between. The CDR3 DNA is TGTGCCAGTAGTGAGTCCAGCACAGATACGCAGTATTTT. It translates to CASSESSTDTQYF. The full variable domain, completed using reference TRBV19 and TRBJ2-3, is DGGITQSPKYLFRKEGQNVTLSCEQNLNHDAMYWYRQDPGQGLRLIYYSQIVNDFQKGDIAEGYSVSREKKESFPLTVTSAQKNPTAFYLCASSESSTDTQYFGPGTRLTVL.

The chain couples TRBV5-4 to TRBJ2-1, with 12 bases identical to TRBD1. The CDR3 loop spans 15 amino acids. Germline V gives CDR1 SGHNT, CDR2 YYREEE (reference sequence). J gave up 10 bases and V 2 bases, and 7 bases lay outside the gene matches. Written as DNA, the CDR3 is TGTGCCAGCAGCTTCCCGGGACAGGGGGCATTAGAGCAGTTCTTC. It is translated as CASSFPGQGALEQFF.

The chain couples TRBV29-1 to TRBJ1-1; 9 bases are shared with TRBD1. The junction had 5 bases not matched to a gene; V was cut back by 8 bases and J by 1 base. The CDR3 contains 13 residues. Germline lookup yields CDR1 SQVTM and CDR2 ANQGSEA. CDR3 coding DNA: TGCAGCTTTTCGGGACAGGGGAACACTGAAGCTTTCTTT. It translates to CSFSGQGNTEAFF.

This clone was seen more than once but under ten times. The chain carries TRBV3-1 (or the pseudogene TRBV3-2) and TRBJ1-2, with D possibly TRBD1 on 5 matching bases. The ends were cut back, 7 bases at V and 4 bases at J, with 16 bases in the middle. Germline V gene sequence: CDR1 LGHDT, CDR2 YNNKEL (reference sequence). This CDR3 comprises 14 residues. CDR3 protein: CASNQGPDAYGYTF. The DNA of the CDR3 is TGTGCCAGCAACCAGGGCCCAGATGCCTATGGCTACACCTTC.

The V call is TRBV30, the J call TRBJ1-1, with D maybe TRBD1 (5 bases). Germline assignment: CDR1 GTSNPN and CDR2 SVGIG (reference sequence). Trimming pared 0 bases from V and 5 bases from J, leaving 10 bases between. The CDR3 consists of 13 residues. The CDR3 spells CAWSVLRGTEAFF. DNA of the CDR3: TGTGCCTGGAGTGTACTAAGGGGAACTGAAGCTTTCTTT.

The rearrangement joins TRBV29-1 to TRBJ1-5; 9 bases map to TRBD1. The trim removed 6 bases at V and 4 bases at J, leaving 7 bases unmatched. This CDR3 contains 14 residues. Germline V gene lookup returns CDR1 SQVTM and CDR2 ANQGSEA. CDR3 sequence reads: CSVSTGGPNQPQHF. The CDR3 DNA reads TGCAGCGTGTCGACAGGGGGACCAAATCAGCCCCAGCATTTT.

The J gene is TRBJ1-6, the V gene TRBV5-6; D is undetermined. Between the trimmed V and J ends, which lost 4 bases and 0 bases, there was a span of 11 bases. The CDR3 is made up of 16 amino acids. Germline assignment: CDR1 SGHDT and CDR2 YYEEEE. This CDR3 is CASSPRAGSYNSPLHF. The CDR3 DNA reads TGTGCCAGCAGCCCACGAGCAGGCTCCTATAATTCACCCCTCCACTTT. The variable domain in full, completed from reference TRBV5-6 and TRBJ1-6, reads DAGVTQSPTHLIKTRGQQVTLRCSPKSGHDTVSWYQQALGQGPQFIFQYYEEEERQRGNFPDRFSGHQFPNYSSELNVNALLLGDSALYLCASSPRAGSYNSPLHFGNGTRLTVT.

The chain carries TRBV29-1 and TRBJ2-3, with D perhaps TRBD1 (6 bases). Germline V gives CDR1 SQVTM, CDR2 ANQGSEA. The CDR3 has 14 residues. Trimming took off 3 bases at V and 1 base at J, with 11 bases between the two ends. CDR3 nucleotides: TGCAGCGTTGATCAAGGGGGTGGCACAGATACGCAGTATTTT. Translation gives CSVDQGGGTDTQYF.

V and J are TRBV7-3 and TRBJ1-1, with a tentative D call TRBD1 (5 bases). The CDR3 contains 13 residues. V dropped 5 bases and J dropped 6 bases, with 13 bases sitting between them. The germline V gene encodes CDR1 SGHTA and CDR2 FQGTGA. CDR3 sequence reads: CASSPTGSSEAFF. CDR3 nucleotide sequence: TGTGCCAGCAGCCCTACAGGCTCCTCTGAAGCTTTCTTT.

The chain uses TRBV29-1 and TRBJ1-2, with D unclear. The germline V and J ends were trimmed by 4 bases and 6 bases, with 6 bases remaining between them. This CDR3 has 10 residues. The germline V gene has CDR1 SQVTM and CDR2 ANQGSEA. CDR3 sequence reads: CSVGDNGYTF. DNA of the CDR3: TGCAGCGTTGGAGATAATGGCTACACCTTC.

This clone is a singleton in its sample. CDR3 sequence: CASSLEGQGDEKLFF. The CDR3 coding sequence is TGCGCCAGCAGCTTGGAGGGACAGGGTGATGAAAAACTGTTTTTT. The rearrangement uses TRBV5-1 and TRBJ1-4; 9 nucleotides match TRBD1. Unmatched junction bases numbered 3, after V lost 0 bases and J lost 6 bases. CDR1 and CDR2 from the germline V gene are SGHRS and YFSETQ. The CDR3 sequence is 15 residues long.

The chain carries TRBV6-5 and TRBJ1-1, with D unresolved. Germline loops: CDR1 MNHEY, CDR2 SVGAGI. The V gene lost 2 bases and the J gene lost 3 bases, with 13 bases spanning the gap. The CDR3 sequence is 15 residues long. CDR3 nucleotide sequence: TGTGCCAGCAGTTACGACGTCAGGCAAGACACTGAAGCTTTCTTT. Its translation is CASSYDVRQDTEAFF.